The 26 T cell receptor beta chains presented below share a single source sample, sequenced in a study of blood T cell repertoires in COVID-19. Libraries were prepared by immunoSEQ multiplex PCR; TCRdb keeps only in-frame clonotypes and omits some of them. The sample consists of about 220,000 clones, 84% of them appearing once. The sample comprised peripheral blood. Source of these receptors: a man aged 25 to 45 with active or convalescent COVID-19.

The chain employs TRBV28 and TRBJ1-2, with 7 bases that match TRBD1. The CDR3 contains 16 residues. Germline V gives CDR1 MDHEN, CDR2 SYDVKM. Germline trimming cut 3 bases from V and 4 bases from J; bases unmatched to any gene: 11. As DNA, the CDR3 is TGTGCCAGCAGTTTCCCTCGACAGGGACTTGCCTATGGCTACACCTTC. This translates into CASSFPRQGLAYGYTF.

The chain couples TRBV7-8 to TRBJ2-3; D perhaps matches TRBD2 (6 bases). The CDR3 is made up of 15 amino acids. The germline gives CDR1 SGHVS, CDR2 FQNEAQ. Trimming left V 1 base short and J 1 base short, with 9 bases between. The CDR3 region is CASSLEGGGTDTQYF. The DNA of the CDR3 is TGTGCCAGCAGCTTAGAAGGCGGGGGCACAGATACGCAGTATTTT.

The CDR3 bases are TGTGCCAGCAGTTACTCGTACAGGGCTAATCAGCCCCAGCATTTT. Its protein is CASSYSYRANQPQHF. The J gene is TRBJ1-5, the V gene TRBV6-5; the D gene is possibly TRBD1 (6 bases). Germline CDR1 reads MNHEY; CDR2 reads SVGAGI. This CDR3 has 15 residues. The V end was cut by 0 bases, the J end by 4 bases, with 10 bases between.

The V and J genes are TRBV28 and TRBJ1-6; perhaps TRBD1 as D (5 bases). CDR1 and CDR2 (germline): MDHEN, SYDVKM. With 10 bases removed from V and 10 bases from J, the gap between germline ends came to 23 bases. CDR3 length: 15 amino acids. The CDR3 protein is CATQPGRQGNSPLHF. The DNA of the CDR3 is TGTGCCACTCAGCCCGGGAGGCAGGGAAACTCACCCCTCCACTTT. The full variable domain, completed using reference TRBV28 and TRBJ1-6, is DVKVTQSSRYLVKRTGEKVFLECVQDMDHENMFWYRQDPGLGLRLIYFSYDVKMKEKGDIPEGYSVSREKKERFSLILESASTNQTSMYLCATQPGRQGNSPLHFGNGTRLTVT.

The gene calls are TRBV7-9 and TRBJ2-2, with 7 positions matching TRBD2. Germline V gives CDR1 SEHNR, CDR2 FQNEAQ (reference sequence). The CDR3 is 14 amino acids. Losses at the gene ends were 4 bases for V and 5 bases for J; bases not matched to a gene: 4. The chain's CDR3 is CASSSGRGTGELFF. The CDR3 DNA is TGTGCCAGCAGCTCAGGGCGGGGGACCGGGGAGCTGTTTTTT.

V is TRBV5-8 and J is TRBJ1-5; 10 bases agree with TRBD1. The CDR3 runs to 16 residues. Germline V gene data show CDR1 as SGHTS and CDR2 as YDEGEE. J gave up 7 bases and V 5 bases, and 12 bases lay outside the gene matches. The CDR3 coding sequence is TGTGCCAGCAGTTCTCGGGACAGGGGAGGTGGCCAGCCCCAGCATTTT. It yields the protein CASSSRDRGGGQPQHF.

This rearrangement joins TRBV29-1 to TRBJ1-2; TRBD1 aligns across 10 bases. CDR3 length: 12 residues. J was trimmed by 7 bases and V by 6 bases; bases with no gene match: 5. Per germline, CDR1 SQVTM and CDR2 ANQGSEA. The CDR3 region has the DNA TGCAGCGTAGGGACAGGGGTATTTGGCTACACCTTC. It is translated as CSVGTGVFGYTF.

This clone was observed once. The chain carries TRBV19 and TRBJ2-2; maybe TRBD2 (5 bases). The V end was cut by 3 bases, the J end by 6 bases, with 11 bases between. Germline values: CDR1 LNHDA, CDR2 SQIVND (reference sequence). This CDR3 has 14 residues. The CDR3 region is CASSIQAVAGELFF. The DNA for the CDR3 is TGTGCCAGTAGTATCCAAGCGGTAGCCGGGGAGCTGTTTTTT.

This clone came up once. The CDR3 coding sequence is TGTGCCAGCAGCTTAGACAGGGGGCGCGGCTACACCTTC. Its protein is CASSLDRGRGYTF. The chain joins TRBV11-2 to TRBJ1-2, with TRBD1 matching over 8 bases. CDR3 length equals 13 residues. In germline, CDR1 is SGHAT, CDR2 FQNNGV. The J segment lost 8 bases and the V segment lost 0 bases, leaving 2 bases of the junction unmatched.

This chain connects TRBV5-8 to TRBJ2-1, with 8 positions matching TRBD2. The germline V gene encodes CDR1 SGHTS and CDR2 YDEGEE. The V gene end was trimmed by 4 bases and the J gene end by 7 bases; junction bases not matched to a gene: 13. CDR3 length: 16 amino acids. DNA for the CDR3: TGTGCCAGCAGCCCTTCTACTAGCCGGGGGGGGAATGAGCAGTTCTTC. Its translation is CASSPSTSRGGNEQFF.

The J gene is TRBJ1-1, the V gene TRBV5-1; a weak D match, TRBD1 (5 bases). Trimming removed 3 bases from V and 7 bases from J, with 13 bases in between. The CDR3 is 13 amino acids. In germline, CDR1 is SGHRS, CDR2 YFSETQ. DNA of the CDR3: TGCGCCAGCAGCTCCTACAGGACCGGTGAAGCTTTCTTT. Translating gives CASSSYRTGEAFF.

The chain combines TRBV4-3 with TRBJ1-3; 8 bases agree with TRBD1. J was trimmed by 3 bases and V by 4 bases; bases with no gene match: 11. Germline-derived CDR1 and CDR2 are LGHNA and YSLEER. There are 17 residues in the CDR3. CDR3 sequence: CASSPRTGSFGGNTIYF. The CDR3 DNA sequence: TGCGCCAGCAGCCCAAGGACAGGGAGTTTCGGTGGAAACACCATATATTTT.

The chain combines TRBV7-6 with TRBJ1-1; 9 nucleotides match TRBD1. V lost 5 bases and J lost 4; bases outside the gene matches: 8. The CDR3 spans 15 residues. Per germline, CDR1 SGHVS and CDR2 FNYEAQ. CDR3 residues: CASSQLTGGSTEAFF. For the CDR3, the DNA is TGTGCCAGCAGCCAGCTGACAGGGGGATCCACTGAAGCTTTCTTT.

The chain recombines TRBV7-9 with TRBJ2-1, with 10 bases that match TRBD1. Germline CDR1 and CDR2: SEHNR and FQNEAQ (reference sequence). CDR3 length: 14 amino acids. V trimming: 4 bases; J trimming: 5 bases; junction bases outside the gene matches: 2. The CDR3 here is CASSSDRGDNEQFF. The CDR3 DNA is TGTGCCAGCAGCTCGGACAGGGGGGACAATGAGCAGTTCTTC. Full variable domain (missing parts from reference TRBV7-9 and TRBJ2-1): DTGVSQNPRHKITKRGQNVTFRCDPISEHNRLYWYRQTLGQGPEFLTYFQNEAQLEKSRLLSDRFSAERPKGSFSTLEIQRTEQGDSAMYLCASSSDRGDNEQFFGPGTRLTVL.

V is TRBV3-1 (or the pseudogene TRBV3-2) and J is TRBJ1-2, with 9 bases matching TRBD1. Losses at the gene ends were 9 bases for V and 5 bases for J; bases not matched to a gene: 4. Germline V gene sequence: CDR1 LGHDT, CDR2 YNNKEL (reference sequence). CDR3 length equals 12 residues. Here the CDR3 reads CASTGGAYGYTF. CDR3 sequence (DNA): TGTGCCAGTACAGGGGGCGCGTATGGCTACACCTTC.

The chain is built from TRBV5-6 and TRBJ2-7, with D maybe TRBD2 (5 bases). The CDR3 spans 14 residues. V was pared by 4 bases and J by 1 base, with 12 bases between. In germline, CDR1 is SGHDT, CDR2 YYEEEE. The CDR3 spells CASSEAPGSYEQYF. In DNA, the CDR3 is TGTGCCAGCAGCGAGGCCCCGGGGTCCTACGAGCAGTACTTC.

The chain has TRBV6-6 and TRBJ1-2; TRBD1 is a possible D gene (5 bases). V lost 6 bases to trimming and J lost 3 bases, with 14 bases between them. The CDR3 spans 14 residues. Per the germline V gene, CDR1 is MNHNY and CDR2 is SVGAGI (reference sequence). The CDR3 is CASSPAREDYGYTF. As DNA, the CDR3 is TGTGCCAGCAGCCCGGCCAGGGAGGACTATGGCTACACCTTC.

The rearrangement uses TRBV28 and TRBJ2-1, with D possibly matching TRBD1 (5 bases). The CDR3 consists of 14 residues. V lost 7 bases, J lost 7 bases, and 17 bases lay in between. The germline CDR1 and CDR2 sequences are MDHEN and SYDVKM. The DNA of the CDR3 is TGTGCCAGCACCTTAGGGGATCCCGGGAATGAGCAGTTCTTC. It yields the protein CASTLGDPGNEQFF. The full variable domain, its missing parts supplied by reference TRBV28 and TRBJ2-1, is DVKVTQSSRYLVKRTGEKVFLECVQDMDHENMFWYRQDPGLGLRLIYFSYDVKMKEKGDIPEGYSVSREKKERFSLILESASTNQTSMYLCASTLGDPGNEQFFGPGTRLTVL.

This chain connects TRBV6-5 to TRBJ2-3; 8 bases line up with TRBD2. J lost 4 bases, V lost 7 bases, and 7 bases had no gene match. CDR1 MNHEY and CDR2 SVGAGI come from the germline V gene. This CDR3 has 14 amino acids. This chain's CDR3 is CASTRSSGSDTQYF. The CDR3 DNA is TGTGCCAGCACGCGGTCTAGCGGGTCAGATACGCAGTATTTT.

This rearrangement joins TRBV11-2 to TRBJ2-1, with 12 bases aligning to TRBD2. Germline CDR1 reads SGHAT; CDR2 reads FQNNGV. This CDR3 is 14 amino acids long. V shed 8 bases, J shed 8 bases, and the junction held 7 bases outside the gene matches. The CDR3 is CASEGTSGWDEQFF. CDR3 nucleotides: TGTGCCAGCGAAGGGACTAGCGGGTGGGATGAGCAGTTCTTC. Using reference TRBV11-2 and TRBJ2-1 for the parts outside the CDR3, the full variable domain is EAGVAQSPRYKIIEKRQSVAFWCNPISGHATLYWYQQILGQGPKLLIQFQNNGVVDDSQLPKDRFSAERLKGVDSTLKIQPAKLEDSAVYLCASEGTSGWDEQFFGPGTRLTVL.

The rearrangement joins TRBV4-1 to TRBJ1-3; 10 bases map to TRBD1. The germline V gene encodes CDR1 MGHRA and CDR2 YSYEKL. The CDR3 covers 16 residues. V gave up 0 bases and J gave up 2 bases; unmatched junction bases: 1. In DNA form, the CDR3 reads TGCGCCAGCAGCCAAGAGGGGACAGGGGCTGGAAACACCATATATTTT. Its protein is CASSQEGTGAGNTIYF.

The chain has TRBV4-1 and TRBJ1-6, with 7 bases lining up with TRBD1. Germline assignment: CDR1 MGHRA and CDR2 YSYEKL. The length of the CDR3 is 15 residues. After removal of 2 bases from V and 8 bases from J, the junction contained 6 bases not matched to a gene. CDR3 loop: CASSQQDRMDSPLHF. In DNA, the CDR3 is TGCGCCAGCAGCCAACAGGACAGGATGGATTCACCCCTCCACTTT.

This clone was detected a few times. The gene calls are TRBV28 and TRBJ1-2; TRBD1 aligns across 7 bases. The CDR3 runs to 18 residues. The germline CDR1 and CDR2 sequences are MDHEN and SYDVKM. V lost 5 bases to trimming and J lost 5 bases; unmatched junction nucleotides: 20. The CDR3 DNA reads TGTGCCAGCAGTCCACGACCTAAGGGGGCGGCCTTGGGTTATGGCTACACCTTC. This encodes CASSPRPKGAALGYGYTF.

The chain couples TRBV5-5 to TRBJ1-1; TRBD1 is a possible D gene (5 bases). V was shortened by 1 base and J by 4 bases, with 8 bases between the two germline ends. Per germline, CDR1 SGHKS and CDR2 YYEKEE (reference sequence). This CDR3 region has 13 residues. The CDR3 nucleotides are TGTGCCAGCAGCTTGCGGGGGGGCACTGAAGCTTTCTTT. Translated, it gives CASSLRGGTEAFF. The complete variable domain, with remaining parts taken from reference TRBV5-5 and TRBJ1-1, reads DAGVTQSPTHLIKTRGQQVTLRCSPISGHKSVSWYQQVLGQGPQFIFQYYEKEERGRGNFPDRFSARQFPNYSSELNVNALLLGDSALYLCASSLRGGTEAFFGQGTRLTVV.

The CDR3 sequence: CASSELGTTNYGYTF. CDR3 coding DNA: TGTGCCAGCAGTGAATTGGGGACAACTAACTATGGCTACACCTTC. V and J are TRBV25-1 and TRBJ1-2; a weak D match, TRBD1 (6 bases). Trimming removed 1 base at V and 0 bases at J, with 9 bases between. Germline CDR1 and CDR2: MGHDK and SYGVNS. This CDR3 is built from 15 residues.

This clone was seen a handful of times. V usage is TRBV5-4 and J usage is TRBJ2-3, with D perhaps TRBD2 (6 bases). Looked up from germline, CDR1 is SGHNT and CDR2 is YYREEE (reference sequence). V gave up 0 bases and J gave up 3 bases, with 11 bases separating them. This CDR3 has 15 amino acids. The CDR3 bases are TGTGCCAGCAGCTTGGAAAAGGGGAGGACAGATACGCAGTATTTT. As protein: CASSLEKGRTDTQYF.